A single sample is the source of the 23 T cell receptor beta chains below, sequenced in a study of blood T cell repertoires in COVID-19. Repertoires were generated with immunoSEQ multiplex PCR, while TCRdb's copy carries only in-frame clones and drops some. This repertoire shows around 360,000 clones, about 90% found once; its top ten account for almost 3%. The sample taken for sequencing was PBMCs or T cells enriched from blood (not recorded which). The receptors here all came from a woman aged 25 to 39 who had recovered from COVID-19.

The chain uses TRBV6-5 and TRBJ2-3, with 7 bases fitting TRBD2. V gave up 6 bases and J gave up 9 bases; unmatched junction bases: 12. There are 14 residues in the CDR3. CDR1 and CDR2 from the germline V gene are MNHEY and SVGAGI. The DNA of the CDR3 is TGTGCCAGCAGCTCCGGGGGGACCCCAGGGACGCAGTATTTT. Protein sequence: CASSSGGTPGTQYF.

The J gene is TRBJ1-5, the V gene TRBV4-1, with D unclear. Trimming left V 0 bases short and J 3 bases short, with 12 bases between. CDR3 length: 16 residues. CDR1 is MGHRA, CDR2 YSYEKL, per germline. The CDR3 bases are TGCGCCAGCAGCCAAGAGGGTGGAGGCTCCAATCAGCCCCAGCATTTT. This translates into CASSQEGGGSNQPQHF.

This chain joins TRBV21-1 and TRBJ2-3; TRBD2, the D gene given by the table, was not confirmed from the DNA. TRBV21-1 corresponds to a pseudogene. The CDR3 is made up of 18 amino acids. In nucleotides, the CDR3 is TGTGCCAGCAGGTCCCGCGAACGGGGGAGGACTAGCACAGATACGCAGTATTTT. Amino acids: CASRSRERGRTSTDTQYF.

In nucleotides, the CDR3 is TGTGCCAGCAGCTTTGAGGGTCGGAATCAGCCCCAGCATTTT. Translation: CASSFEGRNQPQHF. V and J are TRBV5-5 and TRBJ1-5; D not resolved. In germline, CDR1 is SGHKS, CDR2 YYEKEE (reference sequence). CDR3 length: 14 residues. V gave up 2 bases and J gave up 4 bases, with 10 bases separating them.

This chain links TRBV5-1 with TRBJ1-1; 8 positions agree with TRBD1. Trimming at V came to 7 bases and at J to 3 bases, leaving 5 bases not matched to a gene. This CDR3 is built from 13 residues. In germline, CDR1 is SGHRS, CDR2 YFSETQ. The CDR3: CASEGTGDTEAFF. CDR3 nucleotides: TGCGCCAGCGAGGGGACAGGAGACACTGAAGCTTTCTTT. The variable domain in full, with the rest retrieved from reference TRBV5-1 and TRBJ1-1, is KAGVTQTPRYLIKTRGQQVTLSCSPISGHRSVSWYQQTPGQGLQFLFEYFSETQRNKGNFPGRFSGRQFSNSRSEMNVSTLELGDSALYLCASEGTGDTEAFFGQGTRLTVV.

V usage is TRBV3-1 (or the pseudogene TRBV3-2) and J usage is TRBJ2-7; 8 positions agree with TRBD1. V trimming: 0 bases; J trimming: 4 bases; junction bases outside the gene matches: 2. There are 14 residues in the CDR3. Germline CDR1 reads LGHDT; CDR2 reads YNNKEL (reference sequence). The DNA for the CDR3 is TGTGCCAGCAGCCAAGAATACAGGGGGTACGAGCAGTACTTC. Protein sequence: CASSQEYRGYEQYF.

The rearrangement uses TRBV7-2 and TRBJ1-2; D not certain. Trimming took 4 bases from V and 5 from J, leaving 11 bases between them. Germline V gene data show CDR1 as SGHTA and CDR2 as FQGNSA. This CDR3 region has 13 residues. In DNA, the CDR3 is TGTGCCAGCAGCTCGCAGCGCGGATATGGCTACACCTTC. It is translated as CASSSQRGYGYTF.

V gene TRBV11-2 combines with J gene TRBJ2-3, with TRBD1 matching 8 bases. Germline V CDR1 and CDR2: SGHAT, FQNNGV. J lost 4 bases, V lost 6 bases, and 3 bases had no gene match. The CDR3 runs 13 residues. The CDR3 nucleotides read TGTGCCAGCAGACGGACAGGGCCAGATACGCAGTATTTT. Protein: CASRRTGPDTQYF. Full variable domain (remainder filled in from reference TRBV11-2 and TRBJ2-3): EAGVAQSPRYKIIEKRQSVAFWCNPISGHATLYWYQQILGQGPKLLIQFQNNGVVDDSQLPKDRFSAERLKGVDSTLKIQPAKLEDSAVYLCASRRTGPDTQYFGPGTRLTVL.

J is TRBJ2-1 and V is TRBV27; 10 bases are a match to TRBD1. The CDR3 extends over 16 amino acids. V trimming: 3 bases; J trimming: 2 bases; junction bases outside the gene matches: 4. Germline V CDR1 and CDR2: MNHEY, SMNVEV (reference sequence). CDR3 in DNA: TGTGCCAGCAGTTTTTCTGACAGGGGGCCCTACAATGAGCAGTTCTTC. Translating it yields CASSFSDRGPYNEQFF.

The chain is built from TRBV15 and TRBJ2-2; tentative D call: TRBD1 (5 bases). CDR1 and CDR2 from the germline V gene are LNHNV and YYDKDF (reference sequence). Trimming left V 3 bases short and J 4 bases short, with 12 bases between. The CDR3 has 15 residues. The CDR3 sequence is CATSSDGGATGELFF. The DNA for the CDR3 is TGTGCCACCAGCAGCGATGGTGGGGCCACCGGGGAGCTGTTTTTT.

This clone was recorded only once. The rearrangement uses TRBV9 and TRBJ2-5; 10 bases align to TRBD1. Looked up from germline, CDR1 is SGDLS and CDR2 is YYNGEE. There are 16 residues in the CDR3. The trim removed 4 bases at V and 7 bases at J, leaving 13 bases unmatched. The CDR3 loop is CASSSRDRGPSATQYF. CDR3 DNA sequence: TGTGCCAGCAGCTCCCGGGACAGGGGTCCGAGCGCGACCCAGTACTTC.

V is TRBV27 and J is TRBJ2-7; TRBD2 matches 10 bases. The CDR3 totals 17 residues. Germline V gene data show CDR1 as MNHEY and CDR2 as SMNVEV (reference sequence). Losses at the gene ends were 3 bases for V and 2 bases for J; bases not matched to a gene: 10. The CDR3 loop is CASSFGAGLAATYEQYF. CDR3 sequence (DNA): TGTGCCAGCAGTTTTGGGGCCGGACTAGCGGCAACCTACGAGCAGTACTTC.

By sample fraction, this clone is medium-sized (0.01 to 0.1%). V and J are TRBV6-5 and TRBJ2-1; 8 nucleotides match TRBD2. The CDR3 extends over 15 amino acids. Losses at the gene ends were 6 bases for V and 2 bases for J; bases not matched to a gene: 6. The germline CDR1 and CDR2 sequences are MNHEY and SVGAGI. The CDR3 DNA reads TGTGCCAGCAGGCAAGCGGGAGAACCCTACAATGAGCAGTTCTTC. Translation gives CASRQAGEPYNEQFF.

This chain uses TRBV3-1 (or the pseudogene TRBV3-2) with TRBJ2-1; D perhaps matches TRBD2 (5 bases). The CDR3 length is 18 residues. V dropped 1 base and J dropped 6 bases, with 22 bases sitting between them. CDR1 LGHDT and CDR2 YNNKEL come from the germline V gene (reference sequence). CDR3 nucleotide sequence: TGTGCCAGCAGCCAAGTTCGGGGTGCAAGCGGCAGCCGCAATGAGCAGTTCTTC. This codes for CASSQVRGASGSRNEQFF.

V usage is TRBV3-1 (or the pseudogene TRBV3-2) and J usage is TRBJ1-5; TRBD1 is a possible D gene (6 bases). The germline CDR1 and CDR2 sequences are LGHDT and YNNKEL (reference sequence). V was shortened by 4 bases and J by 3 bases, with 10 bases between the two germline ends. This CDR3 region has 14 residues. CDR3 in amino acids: CASSPRDTNQPQHF. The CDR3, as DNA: TGTGCCAGCAGCCCCCGGGACACCAATCAGCCCCAGCATTTT.

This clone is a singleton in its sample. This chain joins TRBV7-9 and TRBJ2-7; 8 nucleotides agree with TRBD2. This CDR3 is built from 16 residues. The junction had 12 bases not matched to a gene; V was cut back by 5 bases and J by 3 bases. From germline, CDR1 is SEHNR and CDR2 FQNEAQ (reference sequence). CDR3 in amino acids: CASSQGPAGVFYEQYF. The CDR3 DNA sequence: TGTGCCAGCAGCCAAGGACCAGCGGGAGTTTTCTACGAGCAGTACTTC. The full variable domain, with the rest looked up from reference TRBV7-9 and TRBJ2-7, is DTGVSQNPRHKITKRGQNVTFRCDPISEHNRLYWYRQTLGQGPEFLTYFQNEAQLEKSRLLSDRFSAERPKGSFSTLEIQRTEQGDSAMYLCASSQGPAGVFYEQYFGPGTRLTVT.

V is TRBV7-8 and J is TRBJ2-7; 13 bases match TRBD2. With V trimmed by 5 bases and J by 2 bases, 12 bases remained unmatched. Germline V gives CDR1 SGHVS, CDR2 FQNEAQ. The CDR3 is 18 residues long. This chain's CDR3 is CASSLTGTSGENAYEQYF. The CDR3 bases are TGTGCCAGCAGCCTAACGGGGACTAGCGGGGAGAATGCCTACGAGCAGTACTTC.

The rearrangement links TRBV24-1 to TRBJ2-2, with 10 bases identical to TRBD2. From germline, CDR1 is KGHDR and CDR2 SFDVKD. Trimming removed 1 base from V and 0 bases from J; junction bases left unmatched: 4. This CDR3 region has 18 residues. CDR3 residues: CATSDFPGLAPNTGELFF. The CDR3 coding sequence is TGTGCCACCAGTGATTTCCCGGGACTAGCGCCGAACACCGGGGAGCTGTTTTTT.

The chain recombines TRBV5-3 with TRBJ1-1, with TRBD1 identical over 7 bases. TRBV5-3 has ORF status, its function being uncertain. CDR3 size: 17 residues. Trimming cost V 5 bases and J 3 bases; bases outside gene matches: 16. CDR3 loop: CARSSRKGAILHTEAFF. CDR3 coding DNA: TGTGCCAGAAGTTCCCGAAAGGGGGCGATTTTACACACTGAAGCTTTCTTT.

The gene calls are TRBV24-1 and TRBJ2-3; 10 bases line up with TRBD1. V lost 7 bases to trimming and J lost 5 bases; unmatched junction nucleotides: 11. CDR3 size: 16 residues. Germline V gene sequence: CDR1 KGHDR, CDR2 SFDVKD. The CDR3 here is CATSGPGQGVQDTQYF. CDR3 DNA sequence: TGTGCCACCAGCGGACCCGGACAGGGGGTTCAAGATACGCAGTATTTT.

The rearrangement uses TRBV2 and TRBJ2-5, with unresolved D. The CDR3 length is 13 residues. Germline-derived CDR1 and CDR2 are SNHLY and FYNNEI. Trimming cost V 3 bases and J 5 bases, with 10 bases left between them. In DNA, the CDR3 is TGTGCCAGCAGTGATCTATCCCGGGAGACCCAGTACTTC. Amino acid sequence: CASSDLSRETQYF.

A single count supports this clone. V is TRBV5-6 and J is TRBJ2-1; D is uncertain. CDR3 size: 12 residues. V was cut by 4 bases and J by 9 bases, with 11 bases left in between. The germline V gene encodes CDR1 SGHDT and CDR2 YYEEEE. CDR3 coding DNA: TGTGCCAGCAGCGCGCTCTTCATTGAGCAGTTCTTC. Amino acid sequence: CASSALFIEQFF.

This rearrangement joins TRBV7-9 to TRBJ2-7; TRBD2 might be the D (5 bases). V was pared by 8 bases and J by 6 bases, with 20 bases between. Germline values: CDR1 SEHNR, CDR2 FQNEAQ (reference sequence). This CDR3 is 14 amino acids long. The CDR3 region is CASAKTGFEGEQYF. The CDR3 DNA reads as TGTGCCAGCGCCAAGACGGGCTTTGAGGGCGAGCAGTACTTC.